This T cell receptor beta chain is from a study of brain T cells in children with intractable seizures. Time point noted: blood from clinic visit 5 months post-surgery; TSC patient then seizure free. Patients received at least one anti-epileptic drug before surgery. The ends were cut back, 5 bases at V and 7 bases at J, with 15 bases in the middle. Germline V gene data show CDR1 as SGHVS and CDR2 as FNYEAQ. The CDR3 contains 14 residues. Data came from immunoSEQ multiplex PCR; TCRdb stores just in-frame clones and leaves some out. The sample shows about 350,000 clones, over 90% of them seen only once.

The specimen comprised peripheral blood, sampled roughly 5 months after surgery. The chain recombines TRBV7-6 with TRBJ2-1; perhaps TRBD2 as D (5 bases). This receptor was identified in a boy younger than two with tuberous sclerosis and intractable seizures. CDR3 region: CASSRFAGGNEQFF. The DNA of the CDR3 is TGTGCCAGCAGCCGTTTCGCGGGCGGTAATGAGCAGTTCTTC.